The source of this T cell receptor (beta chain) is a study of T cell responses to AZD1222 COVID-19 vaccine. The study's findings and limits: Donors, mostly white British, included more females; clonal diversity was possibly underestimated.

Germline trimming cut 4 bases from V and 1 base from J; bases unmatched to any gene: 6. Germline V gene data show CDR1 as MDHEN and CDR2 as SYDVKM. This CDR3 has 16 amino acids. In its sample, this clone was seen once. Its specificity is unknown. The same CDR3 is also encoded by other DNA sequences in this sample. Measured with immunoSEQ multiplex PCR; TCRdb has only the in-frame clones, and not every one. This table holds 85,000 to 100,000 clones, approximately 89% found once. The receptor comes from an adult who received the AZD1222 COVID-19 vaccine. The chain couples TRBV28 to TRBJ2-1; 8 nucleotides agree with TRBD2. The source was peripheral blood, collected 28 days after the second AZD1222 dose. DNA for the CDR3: TGTGCCAGCAGTTCCCCCACTAGCGGTTCCTACAATGAGCAGTTCTTC. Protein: CASSSPTSGSYNEQFF.